The 22 T cell receptor beta chains given below trace back to one sample, sequenced in a study of post-analysis software for immune sequencing data. Findings of the study overall: When patients were compared with controls, 5 or 6 TRBV segments were more frequent, TRBV5-6, TRBV5-1 and TRBV20-1 among them.

The antigens for these receptors are not known. Tagging with unique molecular identifiers was a feature of the TCR beta cDNA libraries. MiXCR was run by TCRdb on the PCR reads, yielding one entry per CDR3 protein. The sample includes about 820,000 distinct CDR3 sequences, around 50% of them seen just once. Sequencing was carried out using blood. The receptors come from a girl between 10 and 17 years old with multiple sclerosis.

J is TRBJ2-3 and V is TRBV5-1, with 9 bases matching TRBD2. The length of the CDR3 is 15 residues. V trimming: 0 bases; J trimming: 6 bases; junction bases outside the gene matches: 5. CDR1 SGHRS and CDR2 YFSETQ come from the germline V gene. DNA of the CDR3: TGCGCCAGCAGCTTGGTTCCTAGCGGGAAGGATACGCAGTATTTT. This gives the protein CASSLVPSGKDTQYF.

The chain recombines TRBV7-9 with TRBJ2-1, with 10 bases lining up with TRBD2. Germline loops: CDR1 SEHNR, CDR2 FQNEAQ (reference sequence). V dropped 5 bases and J dropped 0; count of bases not matched to a gene: 4. This CDR3 has 16 amino acids. The CDR3 DNA is TGTGCCAGCAGCCCAGGACTAGCGGTCTCCTACAATGAGCAGTTCTTC. Translation: CASSPGLAVSYNEQFF.

J is TRBJ2-1 and V is TRBV15; either TRBD1 or TRBD2 may supply D (6 bases each). The CDR3 has 16 residues. The V gene lost 4 bases and the J gene lost 3 bases, with 16 bases spanning the gap. From germline, CDR1 is LNHNV and CDR2 YYDKDF (reference sequence). CDR3 coding DNA: TGTGCCACCAGCACCCGCGCGGGGACAAGCTACAATGAGCAGTTCTTC. Amino acids: CATSTRAGTSYNEQFF.

The V gene is TRBV5-4, the J gene TRBJ2-3; 9 bases are shared with TRBD2. V was pared by 4 bases and J by 3 bases, with 9 bases of the junction left unmatched. This CDR3 comprises 16 residues. Germline CDR1 SGHNT, CDR2 YYREEE (reference sequence). The CDR3 loop reads CASSGPGLADTDTQYF. In nucleotides, the CDR3 is TGTGCCAGCAGCGGGCCGGGACTAGCAGATACAGATACGCAGTATTTT.

This clonotype was counted only a few times. The chain joins TRBV10-3 to TRBJ1-4; a weak D match, TRBD1 (5 bases). V was cut by 0 bases and J by 10 bases, with 12 bases left in between. Germline-derived CDR1 and CDR2 are ENHRY and SYGVKD. This CDR3 region has 14 residues. CDR3 coding DNA: TGTGCCATCAGTGAGTCGATCCAGGGAGGAAAACTGTTTTTT. Its protein is CAISESIQGGKLFF.

This clonotype was counted between two and nine times. The rearrangement joins TRBV29-1 to TRBJ2-3; the D gene is possibly TRBD2 (6 bases). V gave up 4 bases and J gave up 5 bases, with 22 bases separating them. The CDR3 has 16 amino acids. Germline assignment: CDR1 SQVTM and CDR2 ANQGSEA. DNA for the CDR3: TGCAGCGTTGGTAGTAGGGCGGGGCAACCGAGAGATACGCAGTATTTT. This codes for CSVGSRAGQPRDTQYF.

CDR3 in amino acids: CATSRDILQLAGLSTDTQYF. Written as DNA, the CDR3 is TGTGCCACCAGCAGAGATATACTCCAGCTAGCGGGGTTAAGCACAGATACGCAGTATTTT. The genes are TRBV15 and TRBJ2-3; TRBD2 matches at 9 bases. From germline, CDR1 is LNHNV and CDR2 YYDKDF (reference sequence). This CDR3 has 20 amino acids. J gave up 0 bases and V 0 bases, and 13 bases lay outside the gene matches.

Details on this clonotype: A read error may account for a junction end that differs from germline. The chain links TRBV4-1 to TRBJ2-3; TRBD2 matches 8 bases. This CDR3 comprises 18 residues. Per the germline V gene, CDR1 is MGHRA and CDR2 is YSYEKL. CDR3 in DNA: TGCGCTAGCAGCCAGGCGGGAGGAACGTTTGTTGGCACAGATACGCAGTATTTT. It is translated as CASSQAGGTFVGTDTQYF.

This chain uses TRBV12-3 or TRBV12-4 with TRBJ2-6, with 11 nucleotides matching TRBD2. There are 17 residues in the CDR3. V shed 6 bases and J 0 bases; nucleotides not matched to a gene: 4. The CDR3 sequence is CASRTTSGSSGANVLTF. The CDR3 DNA is TGTGCCAGCAGAACCACTAGCGGGAGCTCTGGGGCCAACGTCCTGACTTTC.

V gene TRBV13 combines with J gene TRBJ2-7; perhaps TRBD2 as D (6 bases). V lost 6 bases and J 4 bases, leaving 16 bases between the germline ends. Germline V gene data show CDR1 as PRHDT and CDR2 as FYEKMQ (reference sequence). CDR3 size: 14 residues. The CDR3 DNA reads as TGTGCCAGCAGTACGGGACTCCGAGTGTACGAGCAGTACTTC. Its translation: CASSTGLRVYEQYF.

This clonotype was picked up a small number of times. The V call is TRBV29-1, the J call TRBJ2-4, with TRBD1 as a possible D gene (6 bases). Germline V gene lookup returns CDR1 SQVTM and CDR2 ANQGSEA. The CDR3 consists of 13 residues. Trimming left V 7 bases short and J 4 bases short, with 14 bases between. CDR3 sequence (DNA): TGCAGCGCCCGGGGCCAGGGGAAAAACATTCAGTACTTC. This translates into CSARGQGKNIQYF.

In this sample, this clonotype turned up a few times. The chain is built from TRBV5-1 and TRBJ1-4; perhaps TRBD1 as D (5 bases). Between the trimmed V and J ends, which lost 7 bases and 8 bases, there was a span of 18 bases. CDR1 is SGHRS, CDR2 YFSETQ, per germline. The CDR3 length is 14 residues. The CDR3 loop is CASAGGGRGEKLFF. The CDR3 DNA sequence: TGCGCCAGCGCCGGGGGAGGGCGAGGAGAAAAACTGTTTTTT.

The chain carries TRBV20-1 and TRBJ2-1, with 10 bases identical to TRBD2. Germline values: CDR1 DFQATT, CDR2 SNEGSKA (reference sequence). The CDR3 covers 15 residues. Trimming removed 6 bases from V and 7 bases from J; junction bases left unmatched: 12. The DNA of the CDR3 is TGCAGTGCCCTCACTTTAGCGGGAGGTGGGAATGAGCAGTTCTTC. This gives the protein CSALTLAGGGNEQFF.

The chain carries TRBV7-9 and TRBJ2-1, with 12 positions matching TRBD2. Germline lookup yields CDR1 SEHNR and CDR2 FQNEAQ (reference sequence). V dropped 11 bases and J dropped 0; count of bases not matched to a gene: 11. The CDR3 sequence is 17 residues long. The CDR3 region has the DNA TGTGCCGGTTTAGACGAGACTAGCGGGAGCTCCTACAATGAGCAGTTCTTC. Amino acid sequence: CAGLDETSGSSYNEQFF.

This clonotype has a handful of counts. The chain carries TRBV29-1 and TRBJ1-2, with TRBD1 matching 8 bases. Germline-derived CDR1 and CDR2 are SQVTM and ANQGSEA. With V trimmed by 0 bases and J by 2 bases, 8 bases remained unmatched. This CDR3 is built from 16 residues. CDR3 in DNA: TGCAGCGTTGAAGATCTAGGGGCAGGGGGCAACTATGGCTACACCTTC. This translates into CSVEDLGAGGNYGYTF.

This chain joins TRBV29-1 and TRBJ2-1; 8 bases align to TRBD2. The CDR3 contains 17 residues. Germline V gene sequence: CDR1 SQVTM, CDR2 ANQGSEA. V was clipped by 1 base and J by 1 base; unmatched bases: 9. The CDR3 loop is CSVEGSGIGGSYNEQFF. The CDR3 DNA reads TGCAGCGTTGAAGGTAGCGGGATAGGGGGGTCCTACAATGAGCAGTTCTTC.

The CDR3 reads CASSQEWKEPRAKNIQYF. CDR3 in DNA: TGCGCCAGCAGCCAAGAATGGAAGGAACCCCGAGCCAAAAACATTCAGTACTTC. The chain links TRBV4-1 to TRBJ2-4; D is uncertain. The V end was cut by 0 bases, the J end by 0 bases, with 15 bases between. The germline V gene has CDR1 MGHRA and CDR2 YSYEKL. This CDR3 has 18 amino acids.

The chain links TRBV12-3 or TRBV12-4 to TRBJ2-1; D unclear. The CDR3 has 14 amino acids. Trimming removed 3 bases at V and 1 base at J, with 7 bases between. The CDR3 DNA reads TGTGCCAGCAGTTTGTGGGTATCCTACAATGAGCAGTTCTTC. Its translation is CASSLWVSYNEQFF.

The rearrangement links TRBV9 to TRBJ2-3; no clear D gene. Germline-derived CDR1 and CDR2 are SGDLS and YYNGEE. The CDR3 contains 14 residues. V was clipped by 0 bases and J by 2 bases, with 7 bases between them. The CDR3 DNA is TGTGCCAGCAGCGTAGGGTCCGTCACAGATACGCAGTATTTT. It encodes CASSVGSVTDTQYF.

This clonotype was recorded a few times. V and J are TRBV29-1 and TRBJ1-5; 7 bases map to TRBD1. Germline values: CDR1 SQVTM, CDR2 ANQGSEA. The ends lost 6 bases at V and 3 bases at J; junction bases unmatched: 8. This CDR3 contains 14 residues. The CDR3 nucleotides are TGCAGCGTCGACAGGGAGGGATACAATCAGCCCCAGCATTTT. Translation gives CSVDREGYNQPQHF.

This clonotype was found a few times. The chain combines TRBV27 with TRBJ1-2, with D uncertain. V was cut by 7 bases and J by 10 bases, with 22 bases left in between. CDR1 and CDR2 (germline): MNHEY, SMNVEV (reference sequence). The CDR3 contains 14 residues. The CDR3 DNA follows: TGTGCCAGCATGAGGGAATGGCATTTAATGGCCTACACCTTC. Protein: CASMREWHLMAYTF.

This clonotype showed up just once. The chain couples TRBV7-2 to TRBJ2-7; D gene unclear. CDR1 is SGHTA, CDR2 FQGNSA, per germline. V lost 5 bases and J 3 bases, leaving 17 bases between the germline ends. This CDR3 contains 15 residues. The CDR3 sequence is CASSPSWATYYEQYF. The CDR3 bases are TGTGCCAGCAGCCCCTCTTGGGCCACCTACTACGAGCAGTACTTC. The whole variable domain, filled in from reference TRBV7-2 and TRBJ2-7, reads GAGVSQSPSNKVTEKGKDVELRCDPISGHTALYWYRQSLGQGLEFLIYFQGNSAPDKSGLPSDRFSAERTGGSVSTLTIQRTQQEDSAVYLCASSPSWATYYEQYFGPGTRLTVT.